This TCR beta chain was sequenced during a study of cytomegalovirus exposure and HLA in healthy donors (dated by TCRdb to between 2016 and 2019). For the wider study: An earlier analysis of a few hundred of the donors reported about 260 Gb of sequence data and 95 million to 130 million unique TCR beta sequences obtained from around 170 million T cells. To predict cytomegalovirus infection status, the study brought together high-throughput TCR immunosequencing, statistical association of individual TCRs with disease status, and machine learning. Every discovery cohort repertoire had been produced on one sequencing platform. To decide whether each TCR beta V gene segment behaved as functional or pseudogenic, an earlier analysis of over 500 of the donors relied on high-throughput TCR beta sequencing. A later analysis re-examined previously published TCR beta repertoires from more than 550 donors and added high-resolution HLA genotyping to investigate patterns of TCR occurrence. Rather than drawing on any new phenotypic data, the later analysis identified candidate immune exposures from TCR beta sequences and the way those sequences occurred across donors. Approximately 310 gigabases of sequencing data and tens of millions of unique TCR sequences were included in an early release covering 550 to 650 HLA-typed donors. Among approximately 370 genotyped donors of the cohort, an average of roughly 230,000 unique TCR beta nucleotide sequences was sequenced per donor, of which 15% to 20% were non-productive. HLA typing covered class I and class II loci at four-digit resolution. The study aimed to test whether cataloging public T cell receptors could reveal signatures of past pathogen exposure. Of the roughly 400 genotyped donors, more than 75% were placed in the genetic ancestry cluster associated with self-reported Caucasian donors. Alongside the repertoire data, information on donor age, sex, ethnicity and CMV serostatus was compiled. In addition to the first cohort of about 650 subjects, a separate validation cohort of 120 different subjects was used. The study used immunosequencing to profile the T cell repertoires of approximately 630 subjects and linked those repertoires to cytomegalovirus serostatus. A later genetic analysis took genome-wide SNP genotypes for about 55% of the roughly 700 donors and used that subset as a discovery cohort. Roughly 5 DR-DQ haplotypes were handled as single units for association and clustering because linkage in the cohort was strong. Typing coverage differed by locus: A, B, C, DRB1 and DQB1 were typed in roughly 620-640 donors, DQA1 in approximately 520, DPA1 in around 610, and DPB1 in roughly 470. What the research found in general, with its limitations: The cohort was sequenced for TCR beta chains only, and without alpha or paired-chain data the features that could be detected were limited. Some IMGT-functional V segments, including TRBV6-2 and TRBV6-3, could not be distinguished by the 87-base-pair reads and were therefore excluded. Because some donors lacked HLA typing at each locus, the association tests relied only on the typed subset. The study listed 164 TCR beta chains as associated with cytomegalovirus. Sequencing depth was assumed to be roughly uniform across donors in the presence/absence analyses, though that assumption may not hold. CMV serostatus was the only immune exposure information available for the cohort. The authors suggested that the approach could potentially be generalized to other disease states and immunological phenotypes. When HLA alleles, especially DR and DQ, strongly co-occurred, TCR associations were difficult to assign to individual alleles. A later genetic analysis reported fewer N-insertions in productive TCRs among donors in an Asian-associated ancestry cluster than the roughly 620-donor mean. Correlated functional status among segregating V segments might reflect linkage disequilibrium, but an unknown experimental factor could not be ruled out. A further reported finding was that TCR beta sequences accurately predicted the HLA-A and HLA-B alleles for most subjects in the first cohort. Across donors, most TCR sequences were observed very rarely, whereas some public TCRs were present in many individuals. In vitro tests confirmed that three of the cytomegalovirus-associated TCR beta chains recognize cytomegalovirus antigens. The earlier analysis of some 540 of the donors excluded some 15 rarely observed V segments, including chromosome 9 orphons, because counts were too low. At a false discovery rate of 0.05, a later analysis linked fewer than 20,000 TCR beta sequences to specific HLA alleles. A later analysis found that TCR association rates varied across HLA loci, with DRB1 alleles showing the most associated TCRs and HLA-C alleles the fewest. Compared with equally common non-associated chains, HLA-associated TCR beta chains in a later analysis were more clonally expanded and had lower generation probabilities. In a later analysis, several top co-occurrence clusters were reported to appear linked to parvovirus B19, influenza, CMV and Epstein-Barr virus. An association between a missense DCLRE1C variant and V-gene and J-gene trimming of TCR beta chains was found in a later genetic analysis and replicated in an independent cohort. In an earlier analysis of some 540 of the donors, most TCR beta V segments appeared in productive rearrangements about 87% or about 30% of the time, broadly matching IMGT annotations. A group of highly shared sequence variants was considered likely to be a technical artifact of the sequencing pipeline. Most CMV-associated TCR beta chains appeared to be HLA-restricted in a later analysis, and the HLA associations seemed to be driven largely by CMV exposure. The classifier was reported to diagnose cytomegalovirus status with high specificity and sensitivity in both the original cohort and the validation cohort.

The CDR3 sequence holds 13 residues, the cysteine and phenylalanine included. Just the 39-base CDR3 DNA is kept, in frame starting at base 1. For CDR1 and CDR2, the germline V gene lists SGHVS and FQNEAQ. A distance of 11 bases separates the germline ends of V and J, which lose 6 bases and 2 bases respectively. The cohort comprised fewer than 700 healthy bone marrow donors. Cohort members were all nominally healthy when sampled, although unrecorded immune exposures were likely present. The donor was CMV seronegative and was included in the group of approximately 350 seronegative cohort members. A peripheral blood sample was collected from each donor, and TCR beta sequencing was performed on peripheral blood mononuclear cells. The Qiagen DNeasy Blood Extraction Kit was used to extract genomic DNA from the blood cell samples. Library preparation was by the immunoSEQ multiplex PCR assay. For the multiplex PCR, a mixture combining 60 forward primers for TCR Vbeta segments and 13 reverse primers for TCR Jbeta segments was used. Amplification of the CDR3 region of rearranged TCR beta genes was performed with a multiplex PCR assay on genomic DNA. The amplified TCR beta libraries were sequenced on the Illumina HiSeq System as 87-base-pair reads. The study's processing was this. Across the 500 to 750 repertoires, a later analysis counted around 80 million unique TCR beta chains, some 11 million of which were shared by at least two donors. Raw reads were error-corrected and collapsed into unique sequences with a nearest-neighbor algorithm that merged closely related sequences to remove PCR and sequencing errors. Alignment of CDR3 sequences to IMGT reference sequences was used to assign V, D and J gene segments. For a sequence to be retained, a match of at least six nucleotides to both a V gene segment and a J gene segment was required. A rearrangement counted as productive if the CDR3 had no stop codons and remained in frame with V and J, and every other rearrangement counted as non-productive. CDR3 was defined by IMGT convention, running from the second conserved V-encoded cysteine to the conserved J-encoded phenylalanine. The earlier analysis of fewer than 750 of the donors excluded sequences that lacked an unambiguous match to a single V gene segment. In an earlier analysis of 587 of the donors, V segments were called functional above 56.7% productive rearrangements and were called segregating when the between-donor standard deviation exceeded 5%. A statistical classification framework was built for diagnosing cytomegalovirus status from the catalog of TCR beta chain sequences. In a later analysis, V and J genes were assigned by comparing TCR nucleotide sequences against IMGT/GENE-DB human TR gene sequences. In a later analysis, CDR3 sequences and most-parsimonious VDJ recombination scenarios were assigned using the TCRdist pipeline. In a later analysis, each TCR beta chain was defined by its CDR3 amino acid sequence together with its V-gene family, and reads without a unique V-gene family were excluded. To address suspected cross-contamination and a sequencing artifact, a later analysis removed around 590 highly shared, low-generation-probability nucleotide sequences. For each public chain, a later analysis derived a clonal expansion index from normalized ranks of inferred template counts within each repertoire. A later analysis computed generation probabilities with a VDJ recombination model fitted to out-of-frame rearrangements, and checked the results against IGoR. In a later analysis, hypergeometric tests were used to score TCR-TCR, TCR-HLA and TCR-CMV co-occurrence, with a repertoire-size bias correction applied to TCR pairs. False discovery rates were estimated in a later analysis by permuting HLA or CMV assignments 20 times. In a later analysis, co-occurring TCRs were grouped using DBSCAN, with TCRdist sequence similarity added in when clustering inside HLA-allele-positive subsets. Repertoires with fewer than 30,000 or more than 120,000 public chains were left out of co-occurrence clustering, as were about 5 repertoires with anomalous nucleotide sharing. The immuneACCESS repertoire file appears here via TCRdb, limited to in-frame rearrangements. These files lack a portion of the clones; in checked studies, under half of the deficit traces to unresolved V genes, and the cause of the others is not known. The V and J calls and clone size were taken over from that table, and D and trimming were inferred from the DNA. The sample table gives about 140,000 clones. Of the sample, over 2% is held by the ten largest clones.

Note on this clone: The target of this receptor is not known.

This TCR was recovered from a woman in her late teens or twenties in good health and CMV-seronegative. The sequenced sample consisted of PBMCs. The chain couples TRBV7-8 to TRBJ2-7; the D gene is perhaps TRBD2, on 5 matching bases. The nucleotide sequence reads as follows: TGTGCCAGCAGTGGAGGCCAGACCTACGAGCAGTACTTC. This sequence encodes CASSGGQTYEQYF.